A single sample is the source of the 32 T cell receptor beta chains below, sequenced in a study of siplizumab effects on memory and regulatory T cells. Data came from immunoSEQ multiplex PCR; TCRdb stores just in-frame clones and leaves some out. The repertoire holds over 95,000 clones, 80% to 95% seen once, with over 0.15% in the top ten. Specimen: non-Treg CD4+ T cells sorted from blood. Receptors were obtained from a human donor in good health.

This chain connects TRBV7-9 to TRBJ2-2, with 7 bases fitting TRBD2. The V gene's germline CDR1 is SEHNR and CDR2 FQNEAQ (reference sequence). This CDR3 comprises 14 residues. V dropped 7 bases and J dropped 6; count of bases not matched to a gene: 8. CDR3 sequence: CASTREGGPGELFF. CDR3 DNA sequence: TGTGCCAGCACTAGGGAGGGCGGCCCCGGGGAGCTGTTTTTT.

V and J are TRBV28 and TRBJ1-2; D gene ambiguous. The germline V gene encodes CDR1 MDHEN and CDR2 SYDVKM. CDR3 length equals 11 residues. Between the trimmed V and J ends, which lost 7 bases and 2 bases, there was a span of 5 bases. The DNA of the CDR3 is TGTGCCAGCAACGGGAACTATGGCTACACCTTC. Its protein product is CASNGNYGYTF.

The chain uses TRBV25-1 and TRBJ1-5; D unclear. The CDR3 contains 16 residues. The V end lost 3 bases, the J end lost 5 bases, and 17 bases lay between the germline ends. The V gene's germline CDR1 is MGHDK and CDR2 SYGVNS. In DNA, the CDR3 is TGTGCCAGCAGTGATTACACCTCCGGGCCAGATCAGCCCCAGCATTTT. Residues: CASSDYTSGPDQPQHF.

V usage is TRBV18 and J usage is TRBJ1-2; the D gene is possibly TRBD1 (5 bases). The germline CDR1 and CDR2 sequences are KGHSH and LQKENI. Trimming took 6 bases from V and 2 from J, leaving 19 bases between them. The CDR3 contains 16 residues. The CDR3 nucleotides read TGTGCCAGCTCGACAGACGGGACTCGACAAAACTATGGCTACACCTTC. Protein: CASSTDGTRQNYGYTF.

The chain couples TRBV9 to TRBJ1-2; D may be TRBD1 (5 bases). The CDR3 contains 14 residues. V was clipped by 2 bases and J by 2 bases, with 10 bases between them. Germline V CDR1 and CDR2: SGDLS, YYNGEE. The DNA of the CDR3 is TGTGCCAGCAGCGTTATGGGGGTAAACTATGGCTACACCTTC. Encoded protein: CASSVMGVNYGYTF.

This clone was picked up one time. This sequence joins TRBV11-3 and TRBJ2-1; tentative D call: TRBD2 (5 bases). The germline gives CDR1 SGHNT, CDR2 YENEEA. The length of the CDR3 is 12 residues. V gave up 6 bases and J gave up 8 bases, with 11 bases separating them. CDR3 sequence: CASSLALDEQFF. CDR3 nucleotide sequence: TGTGCCAGCAGTCTAGCCTTGGATGAGCAGTTCTTC.

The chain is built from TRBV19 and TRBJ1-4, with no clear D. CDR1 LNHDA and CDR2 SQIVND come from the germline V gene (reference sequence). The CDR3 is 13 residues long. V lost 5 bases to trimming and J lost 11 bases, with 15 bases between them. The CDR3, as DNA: TGTGCCAGTAGTCCCATAGGAGGGAAGAAACTGTTTTTT. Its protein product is CASSPIGGKKLFF.

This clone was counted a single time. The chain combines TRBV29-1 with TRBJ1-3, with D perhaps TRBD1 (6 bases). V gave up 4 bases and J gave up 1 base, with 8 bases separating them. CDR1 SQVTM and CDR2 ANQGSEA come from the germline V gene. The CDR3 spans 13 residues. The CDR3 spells CSVVQGSGNTIYF. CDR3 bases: TGCAGCGTTGTGCAGGGGTCTGGAAACACCATATATTTT.

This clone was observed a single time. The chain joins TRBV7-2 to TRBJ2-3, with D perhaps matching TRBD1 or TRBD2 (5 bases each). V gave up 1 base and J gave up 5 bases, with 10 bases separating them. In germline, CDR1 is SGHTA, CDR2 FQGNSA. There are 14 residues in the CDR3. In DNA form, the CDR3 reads TGTGCCAGCAGCTTAGGGGGGAGAAGAGATACGCAGTATTTT. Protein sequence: CASSLGGRRDTQYF.

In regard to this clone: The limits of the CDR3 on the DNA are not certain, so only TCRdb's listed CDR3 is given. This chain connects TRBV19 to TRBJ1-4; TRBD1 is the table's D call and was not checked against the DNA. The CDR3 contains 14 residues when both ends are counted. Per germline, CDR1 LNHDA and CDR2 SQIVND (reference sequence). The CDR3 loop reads CASSSGQGDEKLFF.

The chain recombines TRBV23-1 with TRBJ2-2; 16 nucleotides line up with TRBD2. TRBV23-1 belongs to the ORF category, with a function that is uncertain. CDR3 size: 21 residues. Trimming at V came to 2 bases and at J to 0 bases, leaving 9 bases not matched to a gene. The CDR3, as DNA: TGCGCCAGCAGTCAAACGGGCATCGGGACTAGCGGGGGGGCGAACACCGGGGAGCTGTTTTTT. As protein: CASSQTGIGTSGGANTGELFF.

In DNA, the CDR3 is TGTGCCAGCAGTTTTTGGGTAGGGAGCCCTAGACCAAGGGGCTACACCTTC. Its translation: CASSFWVGSPRPRGYTF. V and J are TRBV28 and TRBJ1-2; D is ambiguous. Germline CDR1 reads MDHEN; CDR2 reads SYDVKM. The germline V and J ends were trimmed by 3 bases and 8 bases, with 25 bases remaining between them. The CDR3 totals 17 residues.

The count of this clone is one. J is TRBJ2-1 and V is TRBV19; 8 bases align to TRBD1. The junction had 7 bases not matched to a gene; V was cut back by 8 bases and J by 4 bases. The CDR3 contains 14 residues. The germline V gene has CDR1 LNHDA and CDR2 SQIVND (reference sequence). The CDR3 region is CASRPGQAYNEQFF. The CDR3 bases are TGTGCCAGTCGCCCGGGACAGGCATACAATGAGCAGTTCTTC.

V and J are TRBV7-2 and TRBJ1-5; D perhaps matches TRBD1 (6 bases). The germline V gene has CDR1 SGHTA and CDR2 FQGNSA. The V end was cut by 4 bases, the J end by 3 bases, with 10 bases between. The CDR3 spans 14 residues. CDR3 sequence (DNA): TGTGCCAGCAGCTCACAGGGCGCCAATCAGCCCCAGCATTTT. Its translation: CASSSQGANQPQHF. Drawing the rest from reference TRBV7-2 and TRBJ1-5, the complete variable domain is GAGVSQSPSNKVTEKGKDVELRCDPISGHTALYWYRQSLGQGLEFLIYFQGNSAPDKSGLPSDRFSAERTGGSVSTLTIQRTQQEDSAVYLCASSSQGANQPQHFGDGTRLSIL.

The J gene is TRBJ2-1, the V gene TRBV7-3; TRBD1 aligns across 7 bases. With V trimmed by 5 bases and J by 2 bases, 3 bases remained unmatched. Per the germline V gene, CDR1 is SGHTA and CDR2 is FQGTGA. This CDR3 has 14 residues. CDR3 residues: CASSLGQAYNEQFF. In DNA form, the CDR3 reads TGTGCCAGCAGCCTAGGACAGGCCTACAATGAGCAGTTCTTC.

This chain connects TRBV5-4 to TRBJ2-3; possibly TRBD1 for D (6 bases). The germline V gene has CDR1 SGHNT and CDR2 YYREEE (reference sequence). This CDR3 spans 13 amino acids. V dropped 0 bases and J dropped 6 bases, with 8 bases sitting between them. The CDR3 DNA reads TGTGCCAGCAGCTTGGCGCAGGGGGATACGCAGTATTTT. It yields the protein CASSLAQGDTQYF. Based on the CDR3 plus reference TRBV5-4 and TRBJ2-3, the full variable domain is ETGVTQSPTHLIKTRGQQVTLRCSSQSGHNTVSWYQQALGQGPQFIFQYYREEENGRGNFPPRFSGLQFPNYSSELNVNALELDDSALYLCASSLAQGDTQYFGPGTRLTVL.

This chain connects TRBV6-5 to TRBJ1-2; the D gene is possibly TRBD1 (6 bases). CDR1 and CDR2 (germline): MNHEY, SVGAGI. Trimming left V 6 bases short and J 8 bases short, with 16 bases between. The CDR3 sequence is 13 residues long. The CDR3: CASRSATGQGYTF. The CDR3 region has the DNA TGTGCCAGCAGATCTGCGACAGGTCAGGGCTACACCTTC.

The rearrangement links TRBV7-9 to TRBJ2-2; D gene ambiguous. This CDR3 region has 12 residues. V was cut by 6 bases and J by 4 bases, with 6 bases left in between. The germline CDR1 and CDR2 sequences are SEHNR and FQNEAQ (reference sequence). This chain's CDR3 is CASRNPTGELFF. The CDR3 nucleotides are TGTGCCAGCAGGAATCCCACCGGGGAGCTGTTTTTT.

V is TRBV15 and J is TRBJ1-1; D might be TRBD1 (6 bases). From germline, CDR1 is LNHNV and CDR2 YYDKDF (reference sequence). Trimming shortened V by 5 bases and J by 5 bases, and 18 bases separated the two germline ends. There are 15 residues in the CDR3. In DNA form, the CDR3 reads TGTGCCACCAGCCTAATCACGTCCACAGGGACTGAAGCTTTCTTT. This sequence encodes CATSLITSTGTEAFF.

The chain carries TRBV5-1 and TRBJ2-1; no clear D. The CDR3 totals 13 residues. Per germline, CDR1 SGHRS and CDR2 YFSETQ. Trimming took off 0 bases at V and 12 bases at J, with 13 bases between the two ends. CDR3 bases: TGCGCCAGCAGCTTGGCCTTGGACCCGATGCAGTTCTTC. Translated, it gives CASSLALDPMQFF.

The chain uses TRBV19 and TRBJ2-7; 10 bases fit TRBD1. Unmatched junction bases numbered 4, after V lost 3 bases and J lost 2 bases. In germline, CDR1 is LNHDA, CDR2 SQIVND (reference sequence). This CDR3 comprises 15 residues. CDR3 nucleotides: TGTGCCAGTAGTATCGGGGGACAGGGGACCTACGAGCAGTACTTC. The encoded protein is CASSIGGQGTYEQYF.

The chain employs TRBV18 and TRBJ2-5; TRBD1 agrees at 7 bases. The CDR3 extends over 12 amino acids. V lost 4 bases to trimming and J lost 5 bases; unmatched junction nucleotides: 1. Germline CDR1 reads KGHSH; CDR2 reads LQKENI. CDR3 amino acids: CASSQGAETQYF. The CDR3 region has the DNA TGTGCCAGCTCACAGGGGGCGGAGACCCAGTACTTC.

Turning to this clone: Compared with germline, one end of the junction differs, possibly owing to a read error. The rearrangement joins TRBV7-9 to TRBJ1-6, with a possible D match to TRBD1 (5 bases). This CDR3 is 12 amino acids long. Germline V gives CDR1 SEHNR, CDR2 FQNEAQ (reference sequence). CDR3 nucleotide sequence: TGTGCCAGCAGCTATGGGACTTCAGCCCTCCACTTT. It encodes CASSYGTSALHF.

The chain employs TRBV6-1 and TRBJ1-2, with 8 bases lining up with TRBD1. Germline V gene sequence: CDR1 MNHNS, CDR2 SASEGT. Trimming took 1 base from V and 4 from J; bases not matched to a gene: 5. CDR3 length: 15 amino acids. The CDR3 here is CASSEGAGGGYGYTF. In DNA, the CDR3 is TGTGCCAGCAGTGAAGGGGCAGGGGGCGGCTATGGCTACACCTTC.

CDR3 sequence reads: CASSGRGTGELFF. CDR3 sequence (DNA): TGTGCCAGCAGTGGAAGGGGCACCGGGGAGCTGTTTTTT. The rearrangement links TRBV6-4 to TRBJ2-2; weak D call: TRBD1 (5 bases). Germline V gives CDR1 MRHNA, CDR2 SNTAGT. The germline V and J ends were trimmed by 4 bases and 4 bases, with 7 bases remaining between them. The CDR3 runs to 13 residues.

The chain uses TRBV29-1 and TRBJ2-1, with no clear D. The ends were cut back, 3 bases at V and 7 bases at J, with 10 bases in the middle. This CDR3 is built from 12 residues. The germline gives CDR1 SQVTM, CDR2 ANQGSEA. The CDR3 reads CSVEVLGNEQFF. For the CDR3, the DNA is TGCAGCGTTGAGGTCCTGGGGAATGAGCAGTTCTTC.

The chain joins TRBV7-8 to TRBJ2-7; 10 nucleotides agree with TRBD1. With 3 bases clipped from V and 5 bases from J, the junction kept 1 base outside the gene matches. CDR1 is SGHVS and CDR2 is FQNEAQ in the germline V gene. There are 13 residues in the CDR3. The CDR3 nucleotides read TGTGCCAGCAGCTTGGACAGGGGGGACGAGCAGTACTTC. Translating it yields CASSLDRGDEQYF.

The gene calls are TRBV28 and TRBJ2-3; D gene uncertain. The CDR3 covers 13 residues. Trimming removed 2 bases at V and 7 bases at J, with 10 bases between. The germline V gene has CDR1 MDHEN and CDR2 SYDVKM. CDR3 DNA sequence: TGTGCCAGCAGTTTAGAGGCTATCTATACGCAGTATTTT. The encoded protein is CASSLEAIYTQYF.

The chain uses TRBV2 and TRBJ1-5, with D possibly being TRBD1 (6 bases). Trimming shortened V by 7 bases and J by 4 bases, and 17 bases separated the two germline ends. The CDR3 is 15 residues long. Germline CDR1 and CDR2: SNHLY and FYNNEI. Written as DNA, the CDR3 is TGTGCCAGCACGAGACAGGACCCGTATAATCAGCCCCAGCATTTT. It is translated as CASTRQDPYNQPQHF.

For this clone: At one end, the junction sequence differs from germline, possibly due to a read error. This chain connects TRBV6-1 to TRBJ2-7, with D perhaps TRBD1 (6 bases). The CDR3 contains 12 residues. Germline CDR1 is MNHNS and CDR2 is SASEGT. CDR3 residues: CASSEGRNRENF. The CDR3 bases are TGTGCCAGCAGTGAAGGCCGGAACAGGGAGAACTTC.

CDR3 nucleotide sequence: TGTGCCAGCAGCCCCGGGGACCGCTCTGGAAACACCATATATTTT. Translating gives CASSPGDRSGNTIYF. The rearrangement links TRBV5-4 to TRBJ1-3, with D possibly being TRBD1 (5 bases). Germline loops: CDR1 SGHNT, CDR2 YYREEE (reference sequence). V was shortened by 4 bases and J by 0 bases, with 11 bases between the two germline ends. The CDR3 length is 15 residues. The full variable domain, completed using reference TRBV5-4 and TRBJ1-3, is ETGVTQSPTHLIKTRGQQVTLRCSSQSGHNTVSWYQQALGQGPQFIFQYYREEENGRGNFPPRFSGLQFPNYSSELNVNALELDDSALYLCASSPGDRSGNTIYFGEGSWLTVV.

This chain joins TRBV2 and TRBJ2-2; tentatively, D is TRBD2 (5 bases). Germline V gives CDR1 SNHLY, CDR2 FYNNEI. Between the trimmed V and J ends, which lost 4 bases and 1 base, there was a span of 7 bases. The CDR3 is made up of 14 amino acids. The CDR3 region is CASSVEENTGELFF. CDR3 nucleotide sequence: TGTGCCAGCAGTGTGGAGGAGAACACCGGGGAGCTGTTTTTT.